The clone carrying this T cell receptor beta chain was seen ten or more times. The antigen remains undetermined. This sample is part of a study of T cells in Graves' hyperthyroidism and ophthalmopathy. Study observations and caveats: For ophthalmopathy, model prediction preceded onset by a median approximately 6 months. In the blood, most expanded thyroid clonotypes above 0.001 appeared as well. Using 13 V-J features, a model discriminated ophthalmopathy from stable hyperthyroidism.

It was RNA transcripts that yielded the amplified TCR beta CDR3 regions. The primer set for the first-round RT-PCR of the TCR CDR3 was HTBI. TCRdb called the multiplex PCR reads again in MiXCR, with one record for every CDR3 protein. The table has 350,000 to 400,000 distinct CDR3 sequences, approximately 13% seen once. Clinical symptoms, serum thyroxine, TRAb, thyroid ultrasound and orbital computed tomography established diagnosis. Sequencing used blood. The receptor's source is a woman aged 55-75 years with Graves' hyperthyroidism.

CDR3 DNA: TGTGCCAGCTCACCAATCGCCACGGGCAATCAGCCCCAGCATTTT. Residues: CASSPIATGNQPQHF. The chain is built from TRBV18 and TRBJ1-5; D unresolved. This CDR3 comprises 15 residues. In germline, CDR1 is KGHSH, CDR2 LQKENI. Trimming left V 2 bases short and J 2 bases short, with 10 bases between.